This T cell receptor (beta chain) was found in a study of shared clonotypes between healthy human individuals. Study-level findings and limits: Blood was the only sampled material, and tissue repertoires likely differ.

The data were produced by immunoSEQ multiplex PCR, yet TCRdb's version contains in-frame clones alone and is incomplete. The sample yields 2 million to 2.5 million clones, nearly 97% seen once. In the case of this clone: The target antigen is unknown.

The CDR3 consists of 14 residues. CDR1 and CDR2 from the germline V gene are SGHTA and FQGNSA. Deletions cut 6 bases from V and 4 bases from J, with 15 bases between. This TCR derives from a man between 18 and 29 years old in good health. The chain joins TRBV7-2 to TRBJ1-1, with a tentative D call TRBD1 (5 bases). The sequencing sample was made of naive CD4+ T cells sorted from blood. Subset here: CD45RA+ positively selected. CDR3 DNA: TGTGCCAGCAGACCCGGGGGGTGGGGCACTGAAGCTTTCTTT. Translated, it gives CASRPGGWGTEAFF. The complete variable domain, with remaining parts taken from reference TRBV7-2 and TRBJ1-1, reads GAGVSQSPSNKVTEKGKDVELRCDPISGHTALYWYRQSLGQGLEFLIYFQGNSAPDKSGLPSDRFSAERTGGSVSTLTIQRTQQEDSAVYLCASRPGGWGTEAFFGQGTRLTVV.